The clone carrying this T cell receptor beta chain was seen a handful of times. The data were taken from a study of identical twins. Using its own MiXCR run on the 5' RACE reads, TCRdb lists one record per CDR3 protein. The table has a few hundred thousand distinct CDR3 sequences, approximately 8% seen once; the top ten hold around 2.1%. Germline V gives CDR1 DFQATT, CDR2 SNEGSKA (reference sequence). The CDR3 spans 15 residues. With 0 bases clipped from V and 12 bases from J, the junction kept 12 bases outside the gene matches. Separately, the same data were catalogued under a study of yellow fever vaccine responses in identical twins.

Source material: memory (CD45RO+) T cells sorted from blood. The chain employs TRBV20-1 and TRBJ2-1; the match to TRBD2 covers 9 bases. The receptor was derived from a woman aged 18-29 years in good health. For the CDR3, the DNA is TGCAGTGCTAGAGATTTCGCTAGCGGGATGTTGGGGCAGTTCTTC. Protein sequence: CSARDFASGMLGQFF.